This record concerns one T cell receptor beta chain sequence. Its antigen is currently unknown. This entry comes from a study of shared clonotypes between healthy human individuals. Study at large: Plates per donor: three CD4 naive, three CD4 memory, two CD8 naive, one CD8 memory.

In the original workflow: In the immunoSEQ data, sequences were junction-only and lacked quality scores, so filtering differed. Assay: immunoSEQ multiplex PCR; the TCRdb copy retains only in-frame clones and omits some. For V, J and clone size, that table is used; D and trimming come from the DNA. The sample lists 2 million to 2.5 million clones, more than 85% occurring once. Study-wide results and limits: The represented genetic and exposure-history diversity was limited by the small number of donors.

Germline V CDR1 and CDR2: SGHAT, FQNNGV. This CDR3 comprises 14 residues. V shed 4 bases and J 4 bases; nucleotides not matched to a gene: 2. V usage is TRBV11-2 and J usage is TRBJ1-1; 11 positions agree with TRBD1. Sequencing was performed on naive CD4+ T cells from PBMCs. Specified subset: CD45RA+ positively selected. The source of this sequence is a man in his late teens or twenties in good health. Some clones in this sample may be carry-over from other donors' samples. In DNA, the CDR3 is TGTGCCAGCAGCTCCGGGACAGGGGGCACTGAAGCTTTCTTT. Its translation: CASSSGTGGTEAFF.